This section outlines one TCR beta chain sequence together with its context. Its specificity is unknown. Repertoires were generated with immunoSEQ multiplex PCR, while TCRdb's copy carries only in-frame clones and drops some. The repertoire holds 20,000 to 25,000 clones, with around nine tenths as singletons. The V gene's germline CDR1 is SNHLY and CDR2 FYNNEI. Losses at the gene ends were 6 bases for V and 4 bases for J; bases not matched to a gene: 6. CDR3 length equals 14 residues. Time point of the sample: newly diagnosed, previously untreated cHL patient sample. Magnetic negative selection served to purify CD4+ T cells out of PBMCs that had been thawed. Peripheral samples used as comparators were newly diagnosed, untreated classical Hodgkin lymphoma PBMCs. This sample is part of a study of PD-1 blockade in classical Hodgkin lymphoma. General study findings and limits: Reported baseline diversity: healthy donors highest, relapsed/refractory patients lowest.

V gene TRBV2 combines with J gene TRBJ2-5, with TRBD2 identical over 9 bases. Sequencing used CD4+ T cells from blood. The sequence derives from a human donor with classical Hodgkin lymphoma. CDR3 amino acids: CASRGLREGETQYF. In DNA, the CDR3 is TGTGCCAGCAGGGGATTGCGGGAGGGAGAGACCCAGTACTTC.